This T cell receptor (beta chain) was sequenced during a study of cytomegalovirus exposure and HLA in healthy donors. Trimming at V came to 4 bases and at J to 5 bases, leaving 10 bases not matched to a gene. Germline V lookup: CDR1 SGHRS, CDR2 YFSETQ. CDR3 length: 15 amino acids. With 60 Vbeta and 13 Jbeta primers, the PCR was carried out. Sequenced by immunoSEQ multiplex PCR; TCRdb stores in-frame clones only, minus some. Of approximately 120,000 clones listed, about 84% are singletons. Sequencing used PBMCs. This clonotype originated in a man aged 40-49 years in good health and CMV-seronegative. The rearrangement uses TRBV5-1 and TRBJ2-7; 9 bases line up with TRBD1. CDR3 nucleotides: TGCGCCAGCAGCCCACGGACAGGGGTTTTGCACGAGCAGTACTTC. Amino acid sequence: CASSPRTGVLHEQYF.